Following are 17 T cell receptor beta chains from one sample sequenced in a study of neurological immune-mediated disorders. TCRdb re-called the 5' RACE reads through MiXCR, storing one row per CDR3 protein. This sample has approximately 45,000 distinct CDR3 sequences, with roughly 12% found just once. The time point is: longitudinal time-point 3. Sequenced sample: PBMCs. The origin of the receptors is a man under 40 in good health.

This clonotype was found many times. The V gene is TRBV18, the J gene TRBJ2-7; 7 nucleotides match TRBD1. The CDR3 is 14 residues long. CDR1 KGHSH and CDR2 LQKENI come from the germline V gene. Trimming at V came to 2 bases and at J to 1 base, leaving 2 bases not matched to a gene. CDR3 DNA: TGTGCCAGCTCACCAGGGACAGAATCCTACGAGCAGTACTTC. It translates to CASSPGTESYEQYF.

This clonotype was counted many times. In DNA form, the CDR3 reads TGTGCCAGCAGTCCCCACACGGGGAATGAGCAGTTCTTC. Translated, it gives CASSPHTGNEQFF. V usage is TRBV12-3 or TRBV12-4 and J usage is TRBJ2-1; tentative D call: TRBD2 (5 bases). With 5 bases removed from V and 7 bases from J, the gap between germline ends came to 12 bases. The CDR3 loop spans 13 amino acids.

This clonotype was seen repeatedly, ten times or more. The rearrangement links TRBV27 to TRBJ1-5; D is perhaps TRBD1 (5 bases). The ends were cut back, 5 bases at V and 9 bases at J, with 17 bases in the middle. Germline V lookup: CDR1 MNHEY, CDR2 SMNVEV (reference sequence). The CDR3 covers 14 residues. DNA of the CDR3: TGTGCCAGCAGTAAGGCCGCCCAGGGTAGGCCCCAGCATTTT. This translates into CASSKAAQGRPQHF.

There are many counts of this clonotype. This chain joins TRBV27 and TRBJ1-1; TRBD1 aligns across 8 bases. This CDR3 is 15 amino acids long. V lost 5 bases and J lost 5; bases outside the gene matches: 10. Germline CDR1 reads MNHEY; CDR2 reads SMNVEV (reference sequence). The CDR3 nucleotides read TGTGCCAGCAGTCCGTACACAGGGGGAAAAACTGAAGCTTTCTTT. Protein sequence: CASSPYTGGKTEAFF.

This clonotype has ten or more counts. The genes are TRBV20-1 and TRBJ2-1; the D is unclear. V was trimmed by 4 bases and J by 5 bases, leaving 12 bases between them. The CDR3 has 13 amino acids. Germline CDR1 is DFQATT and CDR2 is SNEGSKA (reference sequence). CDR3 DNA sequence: TGCAGTGCTACCGGGCGGTGGGACAATGAGCAGTTCTTC. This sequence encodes CSATGRWDNEQFF.

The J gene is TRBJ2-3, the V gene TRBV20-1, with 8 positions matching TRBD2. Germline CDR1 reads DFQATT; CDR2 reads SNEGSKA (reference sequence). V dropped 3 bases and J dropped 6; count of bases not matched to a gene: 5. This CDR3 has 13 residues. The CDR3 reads CSASGGAWDTQYF. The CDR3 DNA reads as TGCAGTGCTAGCGGGGGGGCCTGGGATACGCAGTATTTT.

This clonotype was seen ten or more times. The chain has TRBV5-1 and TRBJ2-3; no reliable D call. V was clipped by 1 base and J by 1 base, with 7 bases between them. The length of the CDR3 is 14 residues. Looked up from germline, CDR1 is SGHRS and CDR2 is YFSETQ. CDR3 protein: CASSLMRGTDTQYF. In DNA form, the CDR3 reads TGCGCCAGCAGCTTGATGAGAGGCACAGATACGCAGTATTTT.

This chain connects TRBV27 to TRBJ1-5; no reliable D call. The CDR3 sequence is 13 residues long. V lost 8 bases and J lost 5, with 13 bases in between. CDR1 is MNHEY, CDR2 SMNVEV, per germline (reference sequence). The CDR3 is CASSFGPYQPQHF. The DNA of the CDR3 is TGTGCCAGCTCCTTCGGGCCTTATCAGCCCCAGCATTTT.

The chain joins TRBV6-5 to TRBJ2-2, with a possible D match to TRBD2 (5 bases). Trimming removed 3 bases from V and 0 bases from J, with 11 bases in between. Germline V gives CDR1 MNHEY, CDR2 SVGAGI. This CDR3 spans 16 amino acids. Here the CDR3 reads CASSYAGIPNTGELFF. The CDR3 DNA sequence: TGTGCCAGCAGTTATGCCGGGATACCGAACACCGGGGAGCTGTTTTTT.

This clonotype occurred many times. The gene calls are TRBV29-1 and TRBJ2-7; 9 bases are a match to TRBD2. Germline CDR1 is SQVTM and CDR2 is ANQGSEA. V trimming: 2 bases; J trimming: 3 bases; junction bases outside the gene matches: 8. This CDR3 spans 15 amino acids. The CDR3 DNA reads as TGCAGCGTTGAAAGGGGGCAGCGGGAGGACTACGAGCAGTACTTC. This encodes CSVERGQREDYEQYF.

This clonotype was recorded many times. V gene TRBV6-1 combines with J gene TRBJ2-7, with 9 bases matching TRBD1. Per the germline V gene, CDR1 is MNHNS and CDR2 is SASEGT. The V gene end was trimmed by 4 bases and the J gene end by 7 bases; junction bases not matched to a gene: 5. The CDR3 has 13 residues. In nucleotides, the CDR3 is TGTGCCAGCAGTGGGGGACAGGGTGGTGAGCAGTACTTC. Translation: CASSGGQGGEQYF.

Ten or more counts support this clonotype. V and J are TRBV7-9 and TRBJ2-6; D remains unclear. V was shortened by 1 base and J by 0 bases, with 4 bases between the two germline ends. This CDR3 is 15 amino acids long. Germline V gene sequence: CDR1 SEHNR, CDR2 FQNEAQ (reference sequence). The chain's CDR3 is CASSLVVSGANVLTF. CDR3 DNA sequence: TGTGCCAGCAGCTTAGTGGTCTCTGGGGCCAACGTCCTGACTTTC.

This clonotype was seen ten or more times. The DNA for the CDR3 is TGTGCCATCATAAACATTCAGTACTTC. Protein sequence: CAIINIQYF. This chain uses TRBV10-3 with TRBJ2-4; no clear D. V was trimmed by 7 bases and J by 6 bases, leaving 1 base between them. This CDR3 is 9 amino acids long. CDR1 and CDR2 from the germline V gene are ENHRY and SYGVKD.

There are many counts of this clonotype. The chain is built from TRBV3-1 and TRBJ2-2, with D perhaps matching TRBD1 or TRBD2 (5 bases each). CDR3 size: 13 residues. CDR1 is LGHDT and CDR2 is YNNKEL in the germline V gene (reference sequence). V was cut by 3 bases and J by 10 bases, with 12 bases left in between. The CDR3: CASSHGSGTELFF. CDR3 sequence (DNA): TGTGCCAGCAGCCATGGTTCAGGGACGGAGCTGTTTTTT.

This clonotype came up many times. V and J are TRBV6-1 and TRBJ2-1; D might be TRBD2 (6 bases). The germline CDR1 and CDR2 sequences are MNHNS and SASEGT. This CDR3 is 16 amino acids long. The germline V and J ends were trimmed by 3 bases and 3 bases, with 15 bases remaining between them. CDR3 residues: CASSEGGGTFYNEQFF. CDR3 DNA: TGTGCCAGCAGTGAGGGGGGTGGGACCTTCTACAATGAGCAGTTCTTC.

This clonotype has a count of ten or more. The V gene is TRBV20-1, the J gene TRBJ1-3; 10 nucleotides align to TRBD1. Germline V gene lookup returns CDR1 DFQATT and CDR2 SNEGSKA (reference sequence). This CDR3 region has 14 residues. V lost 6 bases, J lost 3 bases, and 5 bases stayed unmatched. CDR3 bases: TGCAGTGCCCGGACAGGGGGAAATGGAAACACCATATATTTT. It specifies CSARTGGNGNTIYF.

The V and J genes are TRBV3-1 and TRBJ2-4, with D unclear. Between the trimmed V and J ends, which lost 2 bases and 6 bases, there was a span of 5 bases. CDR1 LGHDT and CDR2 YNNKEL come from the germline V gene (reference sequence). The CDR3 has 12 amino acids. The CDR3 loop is CASSQIRNIQYF. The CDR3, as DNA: TGTGCCAGCAGCCAAATCAGAAACATTCAGTACTTC.